The 4 T cell receptor beta chains presented below share a single source sample, sequenced in a study of blood T cell repertoires in COVID-19. Only in-frame clones appear in the TCRdb table, and some are missing; sequencing was by immunoSEQ multiplex PCR. Here the sample spans fewer than 95,000 clones, just over 85% being singletons. Sequencing was done on a sample of peripheral blood. These receptors were taken from a woman aged 80 or over with acute or convalescent COVID-19.

The table lists this clone with a few counts. The chain employs TRBV7-2 and TRBJ2-7, with unresolved D. This CDR3 spans 11 amino acids. Germline V gene sequence: CDR1 SGHTA, CDR2 FQGNSA. Trimming took 5 bases from V and 6 from J, leaving 8 bases between them. As DNA, the CDR3 is TGTGCCAGCAGCGACTTATCCGAGCAGTACTTC. Amino acids: CASSDLSEQYF.

The chain links TRBV27 to TRBJ2-5, with TRBD1 identical over 12 bases. This CDR3 region has 17 residues. Trimming removed 5 bases from V and 5 bases from J; junction bases left unmatched: 12. Germline loops: CDR1 MNHEY, CDR2 SMNVEV (reference sequence). The CDR3 region is CASSPTPGQGAWETQYF. CDR3 DNA sequence: TGTGCCAGCAGTCCGACGCCGGGACAGGGGGCTTGGGAGACCCAGTACTTC.

V is TRBV24-1 and J is TRBJ1-6; TRBD1 aligns across 10 bases. This CDR3 is 19 amino acids long. V trimming: 2 bases; J trimming: 0 bases; junction bases outside the gene matches: 6. Germline-derived CDR1 and CDR2 are KGHDR and SFDVKD. CDR3 loop: CATSDSDRGDSSYNSPLHF. In nucleotides, the CDR3 is TGTGCCACCAGTGATTCGGACAGGGGGGACAGCTCCTATAATTCACCCCTCCACTTT.

CDR3: CASGRASNQETQYF. The CDR3, as DNA: TGCGCCAGCGGGCGGGCCAGCAACCAAGAGACCCAGTACTTC. The V and J genes are TRBV5-1 and TRBJ2-5; D may be TRBD2 (5 bases). V dropped 7 bases and J dropped 0 bases, with 13 bases sitting between them. The CDR3 has 14 amino acids. Looked up from germline, CDR1 is SGHRS and CDR2 is YFSETQ.